This T cell receptor beta chain stems from a study of blood T cell repertoires in COVID-19. Study context: Some COVID-19 samples were acute and others convalescent; all came from the United States, Italy and Spain. Sources were T cells, B-cell-depleted T cells, or PBMCs; the material itself was cDNA or gDNA.

Trimming removed 5 bases from V and 4 bases from J; junction bases left unmatched: 8. Germline loops: CDR1 MNHEY, CDR2 SMNVEV (reference sequence). The CDR3 has 17 amino acids. Original analysis: Amplification of reference gene primers provided the estimated nucleated cell counts. TCRdb's table, derived via immunoSEQ multiplex PCR, lists solely in-frame clones and lacks some. V, J and clone size derive from that table, while D and trimming were established from the DNA sequence. The sample consists of fewer than 400,000 clones, roughly 86% of them appearing once. This chain links TRBV27 with TRBJ2-1; 13 bases fit TRBD2. The sequenced sample consisted of peripheral blood. The sequence derives from a human donor in a cohort sampled during active COVID-19. The CDR3: CASSPPGLAGTYNEQFF. The CDR3 DNA is TGTGCCAGCAGTCCACCGGGACTAGCGGGAACTTACAATGAGCAGTTCTTC.